This is a list of T cell receptor beta chains from one sample in a study of cytomegalovirus exposure and HLA in healthy donors. The data were produced by immunoSEQ multiplex PCR, yet TCRdb's version contains in-frame clones alone and is incomplete. The data hold more than 140,000 clones, with about 89% observed a single time. Sequencing was performed on PBMCs. The receptor source for this set is a woman younger than 30 in good health and CMV-seropositive. Both conserved end residues are part of each CDR3. D genes are given only for firm matches. Some rows mark clone size as missing; the rest say once, few, many or name a class of expanded clone.

j_call,d_call,cdr3_length,v_call,clone_size,cdr3_aa,cdr3_nt
TRBJ1-3,TRBD1,16,TRBV27,-,CASSLGAGGSGNTIYF,TGTGCCAGCAGTTTAGGCGCAGGGGGATCTGGAAACACCATATATTTT
TRBJ2-7,-,15,TRBV7-6,-,CASSLKSVVGSEQYF,TGTGCCAGCAGCTTAAAGTCTGTCGTGGGGAGCGAGCAGTACTTC
TRBJ1-5,-,12,TRBV19,-,CASTAGDQPQHF,TGTGCCAGTACCGCAGGGGATCAGCCCCAGCATTTT
TRBJ2-7,TRBD1,18,TRBV18,-,CASSPGQGVRIGEYEQYF,TGTGCCAGCTCACCGGGACAGGGGGTACGAATAGGAGAATACGAGCAGTACTTC
TRBJ2-7,TRBD1,13,TRBV19,-,CASSRQGLYEQYF,TGTGCCAGTAGTCGACAGGGGCTGTACGAGCAGTACTTC
TRBJ2-7,TRBD1,16,TRBV9,-,CASSVGVGQGVDEQYF,TGTGCCAGCAGCGTAGGGGTCGGACAGGGGGTCGACGAGCAGTACTTC
TRBJ2-1,TRBD2,15,TRBV11-2,once,CASRGLAGAGDEQFF,TGTGCCAGCAGGGGACTAGCGGGAGCGGGGGATGAGCAGTTCTTC
TRBJ1-2,TRBD1,16,TRBV28,-,CASSANRDRLPYGYTF,TGTGCCAGCAGTGCAAACCGGGACAGACTCCCCTATGGCTACACCTTC
TRBJ1-3,TRBD1,17,TRBV11-3,-,CASSLLTGATSGNTIYF,TGTGCCAGCAGCCTATTGACAGGGGCGACTTCTGGAAACACCATATATTTT
TRBJ2-7,-,16,TRBV12-5,-,CASGLATAGLGYEQYF,TGTGCTAGTGGTTTGGCGACGGCGGGGTTAGGATACGAGCAGTACTTC
TRBJ2-1,TRBD1,15,TRBV7-9,-,CASSLGTGSYNEQFF,TGTGCCAGCAGCTTAGGGACAGGGTCCTACAATGAGCAGTTCTTC
TRBJ2-7,TRBD2,13,TRBV14,many,CASSLGLAYEQYF,TGTGCCAGCAGCCTAGGACTAGCCTACGAGCAGTACTTC
TRBJ2-2,TRBD1,15,TRBV5-6,-,CASSLGQGGTGELFF,TGTGCCAGCAGCTTGGGACAGGGGGGAACCGGGGAGCTGTTTTTT
TRBJ2-3,TRBD2,16,TRBV5-5,-,CASSPVSAGRADTQYF,TGTGCCAGCAGCCCCGTATCGGCAGGGAGGGCAGATACGCAGTATTTT
TRBJ2-1,-,13,TRBV9,-,CASSASYHNEQFF,TGTGCCAGCAGCGCTAGCTACCACAATGAGCAGTTCTTC
TRBJ2-7,-,15,TRBV10-3,-,CAISGQGSRSYEQYF,TGTGCCATCAGTGGCCAGGGGAGTAGGTCCTACGAGCAGTACTTC
TRBJ2-1,TRBD2,17,TRBV27,-,CASSLLGLAGGSDEQFF,TGTGCCAGCAGTTTACTGGGACTAGCGGGAGGAAGTGATGAGCAGTTCTTC
TRBJ2-5,TRBD1,16,TRBV28,-,CASRGPGTGIRETQYF,TGTGCCAGCAGAGGCCCCGGGACAGGGATCCGGGAGACCCAGTACTTC
TRBJ1-4,TRBD1,15,TRBV4-1,once,CASSQLTGRNEKLFF,TGCGCCAGCAGCCAACTGACAGGGCGCAATGAAAAACTGTTTTTT
TRBJ1-2,TRBD1,14,TRBV10-3,few,CAISERGPDYGYTF,TGTGCCATCAGTGAAAGGGGGCCGGACTATGGCTACACCTTC
TRBJ1-5,TRBD1,14,TRBV27,-,CASSLGQNHQPQHF,TGTGCCAGCAGTTTGGGACAGAACCATCAGCCCCAGCATTTT
TRBJ2-1,-,13,TRBV27,-,CASSFLRTNEQFF,TGTGCCAGCAGTTTTTTGCGAACCAATGAGCAGTTCTTC
TRBJ2-7,-,13,TRBV7-6,-,CASSSHTGYEQYF,TGTGCCAGCAGCTCCCACACAGGCTACGAGCAGTACTTC
TRBJ1-1,TRBD1,16,TRBV5-1,few,CASSRTGFSHNTEAFF,TGCGCCAGCAGCAGGACAGGGTTTAGTCATAACACTGAAGCTTTCTTT
TRBJ2-3,-,11,TRBV2,-,CASTLSDTQYF,TGTGCCAGCACCCTTTCCGATACGCAGTATTTT
TRBJ1-5,-,15,TRBV7-9,-,CASSPGQNSNQPQHF,TGTGCCAGCAGCCCCGGACAGAATAGCAATCAGCCCCAGCATTTT
TRBJ2-7,-,13,TRBV10-2,-,CASSEQTSYEQYF,TGCGCCAGCAGTGAGCAGACTTCCTACGAGCAGTACTTC
TRBJ1-5,TRBD1,16,TRBV30,few,CAWSQDRGPAQGPQHF,TGTGCCTGGAGTCAGGACAGGGGGCCCGCACAGGGGCCCCAGCATTTT